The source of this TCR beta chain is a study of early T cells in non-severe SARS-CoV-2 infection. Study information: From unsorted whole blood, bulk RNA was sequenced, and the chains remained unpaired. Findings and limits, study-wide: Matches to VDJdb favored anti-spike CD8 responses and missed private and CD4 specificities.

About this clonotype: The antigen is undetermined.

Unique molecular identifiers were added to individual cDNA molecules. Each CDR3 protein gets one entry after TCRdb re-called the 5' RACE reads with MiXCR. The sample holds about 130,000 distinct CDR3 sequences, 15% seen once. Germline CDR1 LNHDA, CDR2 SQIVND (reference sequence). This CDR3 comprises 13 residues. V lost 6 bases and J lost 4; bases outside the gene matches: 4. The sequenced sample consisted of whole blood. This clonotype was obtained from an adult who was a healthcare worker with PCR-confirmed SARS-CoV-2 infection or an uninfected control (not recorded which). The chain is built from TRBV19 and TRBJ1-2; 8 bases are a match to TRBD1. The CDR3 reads CASSPGQAYGYTF. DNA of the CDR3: TGTGCCAGTAGCCCGGGACAGGCCTATGGCTACACCTTC.